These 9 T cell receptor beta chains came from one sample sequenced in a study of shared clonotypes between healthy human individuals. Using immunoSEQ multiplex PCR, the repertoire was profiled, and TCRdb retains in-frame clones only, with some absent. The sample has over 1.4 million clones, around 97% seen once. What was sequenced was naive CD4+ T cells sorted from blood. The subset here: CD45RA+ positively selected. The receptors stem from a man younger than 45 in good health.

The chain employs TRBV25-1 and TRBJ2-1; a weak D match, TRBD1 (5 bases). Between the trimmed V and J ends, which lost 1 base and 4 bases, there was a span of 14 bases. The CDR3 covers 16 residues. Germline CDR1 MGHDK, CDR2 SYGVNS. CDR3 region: CASSELGAGPYNEQFF. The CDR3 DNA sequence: TGTGCCAGCAGTGAATTAGGGGCAGGACCTTACAATGAGCAGTTCTTC. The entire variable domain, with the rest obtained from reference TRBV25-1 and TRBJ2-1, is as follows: EADIYQTPRYLVIGTGKKITLECSQTMGHDKMYWYQQDPGMELHLIHYSYGVNSTEKGDLSSESTVSRIRTEHFPLTLESARPSHTSQYLCASSELGAGPYNEQFFGPGTRLTVL.

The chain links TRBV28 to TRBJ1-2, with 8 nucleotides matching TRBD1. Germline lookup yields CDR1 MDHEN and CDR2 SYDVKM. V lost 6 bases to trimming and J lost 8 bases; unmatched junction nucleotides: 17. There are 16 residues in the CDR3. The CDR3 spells CASSLPPGQEASGYTF. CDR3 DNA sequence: TGTGCCAGCAGCCTCCCCCCGGGACAGGAAGCTTCCGGCTACACCTTC.

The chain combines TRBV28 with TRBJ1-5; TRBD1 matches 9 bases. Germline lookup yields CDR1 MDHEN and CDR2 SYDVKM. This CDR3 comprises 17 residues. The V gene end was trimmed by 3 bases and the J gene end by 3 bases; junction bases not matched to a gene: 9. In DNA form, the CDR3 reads TGTGCCAGCAGTTTTCGTAGGACAGGGGCTCTCAATCAGCCCCAGCATTTT. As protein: CASSFRRTGALNQPQHF. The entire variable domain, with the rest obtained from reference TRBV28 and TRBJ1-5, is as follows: DVKVTQSSRYLVKRTGEKVFLECVQDMDHENMFWYRQDPGLGLRLIYFSYDVKMKEKGDIPEGYSVSREKKERFSLILESASTNQTSMYLCASSFRRTGALNQPQHFGDGTRLSIL.

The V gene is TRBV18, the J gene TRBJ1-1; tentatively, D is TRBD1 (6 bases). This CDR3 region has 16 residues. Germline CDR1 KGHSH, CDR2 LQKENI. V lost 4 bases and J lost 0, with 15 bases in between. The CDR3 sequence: CASSLRDIVMNTEAFF. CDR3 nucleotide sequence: TGTGCCAGCTCACTCCGGGACATAGTCATGAACACTGAAGCTTTCTTT.

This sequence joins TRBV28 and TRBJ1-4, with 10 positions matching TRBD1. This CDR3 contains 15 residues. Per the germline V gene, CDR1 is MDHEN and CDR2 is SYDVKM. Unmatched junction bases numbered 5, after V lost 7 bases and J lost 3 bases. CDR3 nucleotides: TGTGCCAGCAAGACAGGGGGCTTATCTAATGAAAAACTGTTTTTT. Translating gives CASKTGGLSNEKLFF.

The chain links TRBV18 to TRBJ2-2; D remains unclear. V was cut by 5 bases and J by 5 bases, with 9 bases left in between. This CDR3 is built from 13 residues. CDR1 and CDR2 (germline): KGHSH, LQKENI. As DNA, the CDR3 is TGTGCCAGCTCAGGTATACATACCGGGGAGCTGTTTTTT. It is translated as CASSGIHTGELFF.

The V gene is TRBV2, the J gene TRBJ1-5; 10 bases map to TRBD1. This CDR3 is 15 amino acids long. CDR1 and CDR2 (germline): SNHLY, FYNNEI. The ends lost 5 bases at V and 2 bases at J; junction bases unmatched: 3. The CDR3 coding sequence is TGTGCCAGCAGTCCGACAGGGGGCGGCAATCAGCCCCAGCATTTT. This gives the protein CASSPTGGGNQPQHF.

The CDR3 DNA reads TGTGCCAGCTCACCCCCTTGGGAGACCCAGTACTTC. Translated, it gives CASSPPWETQYF. V and J are TRBV18 and TRBJ2-5; no reliable D call. Germline V gives CDR1 KGHSH, CDR2 LQKENI. V was shortened by 3 bases and J by 5 bases, with 7 bases between the two germline ends. The length of the CDR3 is 12 residues.

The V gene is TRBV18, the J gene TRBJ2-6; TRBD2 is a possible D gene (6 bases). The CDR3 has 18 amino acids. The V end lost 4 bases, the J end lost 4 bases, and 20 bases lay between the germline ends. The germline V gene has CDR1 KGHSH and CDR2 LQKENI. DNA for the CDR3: TGTGCCAGCTCACACTACCGGGGGACCGAGGAAGGGGCCAACGTCCTGACTTTC. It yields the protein CASSHYRGTEEGANVLTF.